These 18 T cell receptor beta chains were all obtained from the same sample, sequenced in a study of blood T cell repertoires in COVID-19. Clones were sequenced by immunoSEQ multiplex PCR, and TCRdb holds only the in-frame ones, with some missing. The sample has under 250,000 clones, about four fifths seen once; the top ten hold roughly 8.7%. Material for sequencing was peripheral blood. The receptors here all came from a man aged 40-55 years with active or convalescent COVID-19.

V gene TRBV11-3 combines with J gene TRBJ2-1, with 7 bases fitting TRBD2. Germline values: CDR1 SGHNT, CDR2 YENEEA. V was pared by 5 bases and J by 8 bases, with 18 bases of the junction left unmatched. The CDR3 has 17 residues. CDR3: CASSPTSGRDGGYEQFF. The CDR3 region has the DNA TGTGCCAGCAGCCCAACCTCAGGCAGGGACGGGGGGTATGAGCAGTTCTTC. Supplemented by reference TRBV11-3 and TRBJ2-1, the full variable domain reads EAGVVQSPRYKIIEKKQPVAFWCNPISGHNTLYWYLQNLGQGPELLIRYENEEAVDDSQLPKDRFSAERLKGVDSTLKIQPAELGDSAVYLCASSPTSGRDGGYEQFFGPGTRLTVL.

The CDR3 DNA reads as TGTGCCACCAGTGATGGGACAGGGTCCGATCAGCCCCAGCATTTT. Protein product: CATSDGTGSDQPQHF. J is TRBJ1-5 and V is TRBV24-1; 9 nucleotides line up with TRBD1. The J segment lost 5 bases and the V segment lost 3 bases, leaving 4 bases of the junction unmatched. This CDR3 has 15 residues. Per germline, CDR1 KGHDR and CDR2 SFDVKD.

This clone has only a few counts. The V call is TRBV4-3, the J call TRBJ1-2; D is ambiguous. Germline loops: CDR1 LGHNA, CDR2 YSLEER. Trimming pared 0 bases from V and 4 bases from J, leaving 6 bases between. This CDR3 comprises 13 residues. In nucleotides, the CDR3 is TGCGCCAGCAGCCAAGAGCGGGTCTATGGCTACACCTTC. Its translation: CASSQERVYGYTF.

V gene TRBV11-2 combines with J gene TRBJ2-5; tentative D call: TRBD2 (6 bases). Trimming took 5 bases from V and 3 from J, leaving 10 bases between them. The CDR3 covers 13 residues. Germline CDR1 reads SGHAT; CDR2 reads FQNNGV. The CDR3 is CASSGWGEETQYF. The CDR3 nucleotides read TGTGCCAGCAGCGGGTGGGGGGAAGAGACCCAGTACTTC.

The chain couples TRBV28 to TRBJ1-4; D uncertain. The CDR3 runs 14 residues. The ends were cut back, 6 bases at V and 6 bases at J, with 14 bases in the middle. The V gene's germline CDR1 is MDHEN and CDR2 SYDVKM. CDR3 amino acids: CASSLPLRHEKLFF. Written as DNA, the CDR3 is TGTGCCAGCAGCTTACCCCTACGTCATGAAAAACTGTTTTTT.

This chain connects TRBV6-6 to TRBJ2-2; perhaps TRBD1 as D (6 bases). CDR1 MNHNY and CDR2 SVGAGI come from the germline V gene (reference sequence). V lost 6 bases and J lost 4, with 15 bases in between. The CDR3 totals 15 residues. This CDR3 is CASSQTDRSTGELFF. The CDR3 DNA reads as TGTGCCAGCAGCCAAACGGACAGAAGCACCGGGGAGCTGTTTTTT.

The chain joins TRBV19 to TRBJ2-3; D may be TRBD2 (6 bases). Deletions cut 9 bases from V and 0 bases from J, with 25 bases between. CDR1 is LNHDA and CDR2 is SQIVND in the germline V gene (reference sequence). The CDR3 is 18 amino acids. In DNA, the CDR3 is TGTGCCAGCGCGGGGCGGCTTGGGCTAAGACTTAGCACAGATACGCAGTATTTT. Protein product: CASAGRLGLRLSTDTQYF.

The chain employs TRBV6-5 and TRBJ2-7; 9 bases are shared with TRBD1. After removal of 3 bases from V and 3 bases from J, the junction contained 9 bases not matched to a gene. This CDR3 is 16 amino acids long. CDR1 and CDR2 (germline): MNHEY, SVGAGI. CDR3 sequence: CASSYEPGTGIYEQYF. CDR3 nucleotides: TGTGCCAGCAGTTATGAACCCGGGACAGGGATCTACGAGCAGTACTTC.

The rearrangement links TRBV29-1 to TRBJ2-3; 8 bases line up with TRBD1. V shed 7 bases and J 1 base; nucleotides not matched to a gene: 7. Germline V gene lookup returns CDR1 SQVTM and CDR2 ANQGSEA. The CDR3 length is 14 residues. CDR3 bases: TGCAGCGCCGATTCGACAGGGGGCACAGATACGCAGTATTTT. Translated, it gives CSADSTGGTDTQYF.

This sequence joins TRBV27 and TRBJ1-3; D not resolved. Trimming pared 3 bases from V and 0 bases from J, leaving 12 bases between. The V gene's germline CDR1 is MNHEY and CDR2 SMNVEV (reference sequence). The CDR3 consists of 16 residues. CDR3 in amino acids: CASSLQRPSSGNTIYF. The CDR3 DNA reads TGTGCCAGCAGTTTGCAGCGTCCAAGCTCTGGAAACACCATATATTTT.

The chain couples TRBV14 to TRBJ2-1, with unresolved D. This CDR3 is 16 amino acids long. V lost 2 bases and J 0 bases, leaving 11 bases between the germline ends. Germline V gene sequence: CDR1 SGHDN, CDR2 FVKESK. CDR3 sequence reads: CASSQMGVSSYNEQFF. CDR3 sequence (DNA): TGTGCCAGCAGCCAAATGGGCGTTAGCTCCTACAATGAGCAGTTCTTC.

V usage is TRBV3-1 (or the pseudogene TRBV3-2) and J usage is TRBJ1-3; D may be TRBD1 (6 bases). CDR3 length equals 16 residues. Germline V lookup: CDR1 LGHDT, CDR2 YNNKEL (reference sequence). Trimming took off 4 bases at V and 2 bases at J, with 15 bases between the two ends. CDR3 protein: CASSRYVAGAGNTIYF. The CDR3 nucleotides read TGTGCCAGCAGCCGATATGTGGCAGGGGCTGGAAACACCATATATTTT.

J is TRBJ1-5 and V is TRBV19, with TRBD1 matching over 12 bases. The V segment lost 5 bases and the J segment 5 bases; nucleotides outside the gene matches: 7. Looked up from germline, CDR1 is LNHDA and CDR2 is SQIVND (reference sequence). This CDR3 spans 16 amino acids. CDR3 in amino acids: CASSPTGTGGYQPQHF. CDR3 nucleotides: TGTGCCAGTAGTCCTACCGGGACAGGGGGCTATCAGCCCCAGCATTTT.

The rearrangement joins TRBV10-3 to TRBJ2-1; the match to TRBD1 covers 9 bases. The V and J ends lost 5 bases and 6 bases, in that order; junction bases with no gene match: 8. CDR3 size: 15 residues. Looked up from germline, CDR1 is ENHRY and CDR2 is SYGVKD. The CDR3 coding sequence is TGTGCCATCAGTCCCGGGACAGGGACGGCCAATGAGCAGTTCTTC. It is translated as CAISPGTGTANEQFF.

The chain's CDR3 is CASSDRQGLFTEAFF. The CDR3 DNA reads TGTGCCAGCAGTGACAGACAGGGTTTATTTACTGAAGCTTTCTTT. The genes are TRBV6-2 or TRBV6-3 and TRBJ1-1; 7 bases are shared with TRBD1. This CDR3 contains 15 residues. The germline V gene has CDR1 MNHEY and CDR2 SVGEGT. J was trimmed by 5 bases and V by 5 bases; bases with no gene match: 11.

The chain couples TRBV28 to TRBJ1-1; D possibly corresponds to TRBD1 (6 bases). Deletions cut 6 bases from V and 1 base from J, with 15 bases between. CDR1 and CDR2 from the germline V gene are MDHEN and SYDVKM. The CDR3 consists of 15 residues. CDR3: CASRPTQGQNTEAFF. CDR3 bases: TGTGCCAGCAGGCCTACACAGGGTCAGAACACTGAAGCTTTCTTT.

The chain employs TRBV19 and TRBJ1-5, with a tentative D call TRBD1 (6 bases). CDR3 length: 14 amino acids. Deletions cut 3 bases from V and 5 bases from J, with 11 bases between. Germline values: CDR1 LNHDA, CDR2 SQIVND (reference sequence). The CDR3 sequence is CASSMGGRDQPQHF. The CDR3, as DNA: TGTGCCAGTAGTATGGGGGGGCGAGATCAGCCCCAGCATTTT.

This clone was seen more than once but under ten times. The chain recombines TRBV6-5 with TRBJ2-7; 8 positions match TRBD1. V lost 6 bases and J lost 8; bases outside the gene matches: 12. This CDR3 has 14 amino acids. Germline CDR1 MNHEY, CDR2 SVGAGI. As DNA, the CDR3 is TGTGCCAGCAGATCCGGACAGGGTGGGGTCCAGCAGTACTTC. This encodes CASRSGQGGVQQYF.